This T cell receptor beta chain came from a study of blood T cell repertoires in COVID-19. About the research overall: Acute and convalescent COVID-19 specimens originated in the United States, Italy and Spain.

In the authors' methods: Counts of nucleated cells, estimated from reference gene primer amplification, were obtained. Profiled with immunoSEQ multiplex PCR; TCRdb holds only in-frame clones, not every one. The DNA was the basis for D and trimming; V, J and clone size are from that table. The data show about 190,000 clones, roughly four fifths seen once. The germline gives CDR1 GTSNPN, CDR2 SVGIG (reference sequence). The CDR3 runs 13 residues. Trimming took 3 bases from V and 6 from J, leaving 15 bases between them. The receptor comes from a woman in her forties or fifties with acute or convalescent COVID-19. The gene calls are TRBV30 and TRBJ2-7, with a tentative D call TRBD1 (6 bases). Sequencing was done on a sample of peripheral blood. The CDR3 bases are TGTGCCTGGAGGGCTTATACAGGGTCCGAGCAGTACTTC. It specifies CAWRAYTGSEQYF.